One sample yielded the 11 T cell receptor beta chains listed below, sequenced in a study of vaccination effects on CD4 cells after COVID-19. Culture proceeded for approximately nine days, and CD4+ T cells were then isolated. All study participants received two doses of BNT162b2 or mRNA-1273 vaccine. Antigens for these TCRs are unknown. The data were produced by immunoSEQ multiplex PCR, yet TCRdb's version contains in-frame clones alone and is incomplete. The sample includes about 73,000 clones, less than 75% of them seen just once. Source: CD4+ T cells from PBMCs cultured without peptide, taken after COVID-19 vaccination. The receptors originated from a human donor who received a COVID-19 vaccine.

This clone was counted a few times. Different DNA sequences within this sample yield the same CDR3. V is TRBV6-5 and J is TRBJ1-5; 8 bases are a match to TRBD1. After removal of 4 bases from V and 5 bases from J, the junction contained 1 base not matched to a gene. Germline values: CDR1 MNHEY, CDR2 SVGAGI. This CDR3 spans 13 amino acids. CDR3 bases: TGTGCCAGCAGTTTGACAGGGGATCAGCCCCAGCATTTT. It codes for CASSLTGDQPQHF.

The rearrangement links TRBV7-9 to TRBJ1-5; TRBD1 is a possible D gene (6 bases). The V end was cut by 4 bases, the J end by 4 bases, with 14 bases between. The V gene's germline CDR1 is SEHNR and CDR2 FQNEAQ (reference sequence). The CDR3 sequence is 15 residues long. CDR3 DNA sequence: TGTGCCAGCAGCTCCAGGGGTGAGGGGAATCAGCCCCAGCATTTT. It specifies CASSSRGEGNQPQHF.

This clone was seen a handful of times. V and J are TRBV2 and TRBJ2-6, with 7 bases matching TRBD1. This CDR3 has 15 residues. Germline V gene sequence: CDR1 SNHLY, CDR2 FYNNEI. V was clipped by 7 bases and J by 1 base; unmatched bases: 4. The CDR3 DNA sequence: TGTGCCAGCACTCCGGACAGGTCTGGGGCCAACGTCCTGACTTTC. It translates to CASTPDRSGANVLTF.

The chain is built from TRBV7-2 and TRBJ1-2; D is perhaps TRBD1 (6 bases). The CDR3 consists of 14 residues. V shed 2 bases and J shed 7 bases, with 14 bases lying between them. Germline V gene data show CDR1 as SGHTA and CDR2 as FQGNSA. CDR3 bases: TGTGCCAGCAGCTTACGGGCGGGGGCGGGTGGCTACACCTTC. Its translation: CASSLRAGAGGYTF. Full variable domain (rest looked up from reference TRBV7-2 and TRBJ1-2): GAGVSQSPSNKVTEKGKDVELRCDPISGHTALYWYRQSLGQGLEFLIYFQGNSAPDKSGLPSDRFSAERTGGSVSTLTIQRTQQEDSAVYLCASSLRAGAGGYTFGSGTRLTVV.

V is TRBV29-1 and J is TRBJ1-2; D ambiguous. The CDR3 loop spans 14 amino acids. V was pared by 6 bases and J by 1 base, with 15 bases between. Looked up from germline, CDR1 is SQVTM and CDR2 is ANQGSEA. CDR3 protein: CSVRPVGLNYGYTF. CDR3 in DNA: TGCAGCGTCAGGCCGGTGGGTCTTAACTATGGCTACACCTTC. Together with reference TRBV29-1 and TRBJ1-2, the CDR3 gives the full variable domain: SAVISQKPSRDICQRGTSLTIQCQVDSQVTMMFWYRQQPGQSLTLIATANQGSEATYESGFVIDKFPISRPNLTFSTLTVSNMSPEDSSIYLCSVRPVGLNYGYTFGSGTRLTVV.

This clone appeared a few times. V is TRBV6-6 and J is TRBJ1-6, with 10 bases fitting TRBD1. Germline loops: CDR1 MNHNY, CDR2 SVGAGI (reference sequence). The CDR3 covers 15 residues. V trimming: 5 bases; J trimming: 7 bases; junction bases outside the gene matches: 5. The CDR3 nucleotides are TGTGCCAGCAGTGCCCAGGGACAGGGGAATTCACCCCTCCACTTT. Amino acid sequence: CASSAQGQGNSPLHF.

This clone was counted between two and nine times. J is TRBJ2-7 and V is TRBV5-6, with 7 positions matching TRBD1. V shed 7 bases and J 5 bases; nucleotides not matched to a gene: 9. Germline CDR1 reads SGHDT; CDR2 reads YYEEEE. This CDR3 spans 13 amino acids. In DNA, the CDR3 is TGTGCCAGCGGCCGGGACAGTTACGACGAGCAGTACGTC. This encodes CASGRDSYDEQYV.

V is TRBV5-6 and J is TRBJ2-1, with 12 bases matching TRBD2. This CDR3 has 15 amino acids. CDR1 and CDR2 (germline): SGHDT, YYEEEE. With V trimmed by 1 base and J by 9 bases, 5 bases remained unmatched. The CDR3 sequence: CASSLLAGGQGEQFF. CDR3 DNA: TGTGCCAGCAGCTTGCTAGCGGGGGGGCAGGGTGAGCAGTTCTTC.

This rearrangement joins TRBV4-1 to TRBJ1-1, with D uncertain. The germline CDR1 and CDR2 sequences are MGHRA and YSYEKL. This CDR3 comprises 15 residues. Trimming stripped 1 base from V and 4 bases from J, with 13 bases between. The CDR3 reads CASSQGEGPRTEAFF. CDR3 coding DNA: TGCGCCAGCAGCCAAGGAGAGGGCCCACGCACTGAAGCTTTCTTT.

V usage is TRBV5-1 and J usage is TRBJ1-2; TRBD1 matches at 12 bases. CDR1 is SGHRS, CDR2 YFSETQ, per germline. This CDR3 has 17 residues. The ends lost 3 bases at V and 4 bases at J; junction bases unmatched: 10. As DNA, the CDR3 is TGCGCCAGCAGCTCCGGGGGACAGGGGGCCGCTGGCTATGGCTACACCTTC. It yields the protein CASSSGGQGAAGYGYTF. The full variable domain, its missing parts supplied by reference TRBV5-1 and TRBJ1-2, is KAGVTQTPRYLIKTRGQQVTLSCSPISGHRSVSWYQQTPGQGLQFLFEYFSETQRNKGNFPGRFSGRQFSNSRSEMNVSTLELGDSALYLCASSSGGQGAAGYGYTFGSGTRLTVV.

The chain joins TRBV7-9 to TRBJ1-6, with D possibly being TRBD1 (5 bases). V lost 5 bases, J lost 4 bases, and 9 bases lay in between. Germline V gene sequence: CDR1 SEHNR, CDR2 FQNEAQ (reference sequence). The CDR3 consists of 14 residues. The CDR3 DNA reads as TGTGCCAGCAGCCCGACAGATTATAATTCACCCCTCCACTTT. Residues: CASSPTDYNSPLHF.